This is a list of T cell receptor beta chains from one sample in a study of T cells in Graves' hyperthyroidism and ophthalmopathy. A single record per CDR3 protein comes from TCRdb applying MiXCR to the multiplex PCR reads. The data show 200,000 or so distinct CDR3 sequences, around 16% seen once. The sample comprised blood. Every receptor here comes from a woman in her forties or fifties with Graves' hyperthyroidism. The CDR3 runs from the conserved cysteine through the conserved F or W. A D gene is named only where the DNA matches it firmly. Clone size appears in some rows only: once, few, many, or a class for an expanded clone.

TRBJ2-3	many	TRBV12-3/TRBV12-4	TRBD2	TGTGCCAGCAGTTTAAGACCCATAGCGGGAGGGACAGATACGCAGTATTTT	CASSLRPIAGGTDTQYF
TRBJ1-1	few	TRBV27	-	TGTGCCAGCAGTCCTAATAGCGACAGCGTCGAGACTGTAGCTTTCTTT	CASSPNSDSVETVAFF
TRBJ2-7	-	TRBV20-1	TRBD1	TGCAGTGCTGCCTCAGACAGGGGCTACGAGCAGTACTTC	CSAASDRGYEQYF
TRBJ2-1	-	TRBV7-9	TRBD2	TGTGCCAGCAGCCCCTCAGGACTAGCGGGGCCCTCTCGGAATGAGCAGTTCTTC	CASSPSGLAGPSRNEQFF
TRBJ1-2	many	TRBV4-2	-	TGTGCCAGCAGCCAAGGGGCGGGCGGCTACACCTTC	CASSQGAGGYTF
TRBJ1-3	-	TRBV24-1	-	TGTGCCACCAGCTCGGGCAGCGATGGAAACACCATATATTTT	CATSSGSDGNTIYF
TRBJ2-1	-	TRBV9	TRBD2	TGTGCCAGCAGCGTAAGCGGGAACTTATACAATGAGCAGTTCTTC	CASSVSGNLYNEQFF
TRBJ2-7	many	TRBV12-3/TRBV12-4	TRBD2	TGTGCCAGCAGTTTATTCGGGGGAGGGCGGTCCTACGAGCAGTACTTC	CASSLFGGGRSYEQYF
TRBJ1-5	many	TRBV18	-	TGTGCCAGCTCACGTAAGGATCAAGCCCAGCATTTT	CASSRKDQAQHF
TRBJ1-4	-	TRBV29-1	TRBD1	TGCAGCGTTGAAACCGGGACAGTCCCTGGAACTAATGAAAAACTGTTTTTT	CSVETGTVPGTNEKLFF
TRBJ1-2	many	TRBV20-1	-	TGCAGTGCTAGTCAAGGTACTTATGGCTACACCTTC	CSASQGTYGYTF
TRBJ1-2	-	TRBV5-8	TRBD1	TGTGCCAGCAGCCGGGGACAGGATGTTGACTATGGCTACACCTTC	CASSRGQDVDYGYTF
TRBJ1-2	-	TRBV7-2	-	TGTGCCAGCAGCTCTGGGGACGGTTCCCTCTATGGCTACACCTTC	CASSSGDGSLYGYTF
TRBJ2-2	many	TRBV2	-	TGTGCCAGCAGTGAACCAGGGGAGGCCGGGGAGCTGTTTTTT	CASSEPGEAGELFF
TRBJ1-5	many	TRBV20-1	-	TGCAGTGCTCAAAGACAGAGCAATCAGCCCCAGCATTTT	CSAQRQSNQPQHF
TRBJ1-1	-	TRBV2	-	TGTGCCAGCAGTGACCAAGGTAGCTTGAACACTGAAGCTTTCTTT	CASSDQGSLNTEAFF
TRBJ2-5	-	TRBV9	-	TGTGCCAGCAGCGTGGGGGGGGGGCTGAGAGAGACCCAGTACTTC	CASSVGGGLRETQYF
TRBJ2-1	-	TRBV7-2	TRBD2	TGTGCCAGCAGCCCCCCCCTAGCGGGATTTGAGCAGTTCTTC	CASSPPLAGFEQFF
TRBJ1-1	-	TRBV15	-	TGTGCCACCAGCAGAGGGGCCCAGAGTGAAGCTTTCTTT	CATSRGAQSEAFF
TRBJ2-1	many	TRBV3-1	TRBD2	TGTGCCAGCAGAGGGGAGGGGACTAGCGGGATAACGGACTACAATGAGCAGTTCTTC	CASRGEGTSGITDYNEQFF
TRBJ2-2	many	TRBV28	TRBD2	TGTGCCAGCGGTATCGGGACTAGCGGGAGGACCGGGGAGCTGTTTTTT	CASGIGTSGRTGELFF
TRBJ2-7	few	TRBV3-1	-	TGTGCCAGCAGCCAAGATTGGGACCGCTACGAGCAGTACTTC	CASSQDWDRYEQYF
TRBJ2-7	many	TRBV10-3	TRBD2	TGTGCCATCAGACCGGGACTAGCCCGAAATACCTACGAGCAGTACTTC	CAIRPGLARNTYEQYF
TRBJ1-2	-	TRBV7-9	-	TGTGCCAGCAGCTTAGGTACTCGGACAGTCTATGGCTACACCTTC	CASSLGTRTVYGYTF
TRBJ1-2	many	TRBV5-1	TRBD1	TGCGCCAGCAGCCACGGACAGGACTATGGCTACACCTTC	CASSHGQDYGYTF
TRBJ2-6	few	TRBV28	-	TGTGCCAGCATGGAGGTAACCTCTGGGGCCAACGTCCTGACTTTC	CASMEVTSGANVLTF
TRBJ2-7	few	TRBV5-1	TRBD2	TGCGCCAGCAGCCCCACTAGCGGGGGCACCTACGAGCAGTACTTC	CASSPTSGGTYEQYF
TRBJ2-1	many	TRBV19	-	TGTGCCAGTAGTATAAAACGGATAGCCCCCGGTAATGAGCAGTTCTTC	CASSIKRIAPGNEQFF
TRBJ2-7	many	TRBV7-8	TRBD2	TGTGCCAGCAGCTTATCGTCTAGCGGGAGTTACGAGCAGTACTTC	CASSLSSSGSYEQYF
TRBJ2-2	once	TRBV10-1	-	TGCGCCAGGGGCGATACGGGTAATGCGAACACCGGGGAGCTGTTTTTT	CARGDTGNANTGELFF
TRBJ1-1	many	TRBV28	-	TGTGCCAGCAGTCGGGGCGGCGGACTTGAGGCTTTCTTT	CASSRGGGLEAFF
TRBJ2-5	-	TRBV30	-	TGTGCCTGGAGTGTACGCAGGCTTGAGACCCAGTACTTC	CAWSVRRLETQYF
TRBJ1-2	many	TRBV5-5	TRBD1	TGTGCCAGCAGCAGGACAGGGTCCTATGGCTACACCTTC	CASSRTGSYGYTF
TRBJ2-3	-	TRBV6-5	-	TGTGCCAGCAATTTAGCGGACCACACAGATACGCAGTATTTT	CASNLADHTDTQYF
TRBJ2-2	-	TRBV30	TRBD2	TGTGCCTGGAGTTCTATAACTGGACTAGCGGGAGGGCCGTGGAACACCGGGGAGCTGTTTTTT	CAWSSITGLAGGPWNTGELFF
TRBJ2-3	few	TRBV10-3	-	TGTGCCATCAGTGGGAGTCTGCAAGGGGGTCTCACAGATACGCAGTATTTT	CAISGSLQGGLTDTQYF
TRBJ1-2	many	TRBV6-1	TRBD1	TGTGCCAGCAGTGCGACAGGGAACTATGGCTACACCTTC	CASSATGNYGYTF
TRBJ1-2	many	TRBV20-1	-	TGCAGTGCTCGACTGGCTCCCTATGGCTACACCTTC	CSARLAPYGYTF
TRBJ1-1	many	TRBV4-1	TRBD1	TGCGCCAGCAGCGAAGTAGGGACAGGGGGCGGGACTGAAGCTTTCTTT	CASSEVGTGGGTEAFF
TRBJ1-1	few	TRBV7-9	TRBD1	TGTGCCAGCAGCTCGGGACAGGTGATCACTGAAGCTTTCTTT	CASSSGQVITEAFF
TRBJ2-1	many	TRBV20-1	TRBD2	TGCAGTGCTGTCGGGACTAGCGGGGCCCAGCGGGGGCAGTTCTTC	CSAVGTSGAQRGQFF
TRBJ2-1	many	TRBV5-1	-	TGCGCCAGCAGCTACAGGCTAGCTGGCGACAATGAGCAGTTCTTC	CASSYRLAGDNEQFF
TRBJ2-7	-	TRBV6-1	-	TGTGCCAGCAGTGAAGAGGTCGGCCACGGCGAGCAGTACTTC	CASSEEVGHGEQYF
TRBJ2-3	-	TRBV27	TRBD1	TGTGCCAGCACTACGGACAGGGAGGCAGATACGCAGTATTTT	CASTTDREADTQYF